The TCR beta chain under discussion was sequenced for a study of Graves' ophthalmopathy and Graves' hyperthyroidism. General observations from the study: Distinction of ophthalmopathy from stable hyperthyroidism by a 13-signature model reached almost 90% sensitivity and about 80% specificity.

Among the exclusions were patients with other autoimmune diseases, uncontrolled infections, pregnancy or lactation. In this sample, this clonotype turned up a few times. Its matching antigen is unknown. CDR3 length: 15 residues. Germline CDR1 DFQATT, CDR2 SNEGSKA (reference sequence). The ends were cut back, 0 bases at V and 5 bases at J, with 16 bases in the middle. Amplifying from RNA transcripts, the study obtained TCR beta CDR3 regions. An opening RT-PCR round employed HTBI primers and preceded a second-round multiplex PCR. A single record per CDR3 protein comes from TCRdb applying MiXCR to the multiplex PCR reads. The data show about 740,000 distinct CDR3 sequences, roughly 40% seen once.

Material for sequencing was peripheral blood. The chain carries TRBV20-1 and TRBJ2-5, with D tentatively TRBD1 or TRBD2 (5 bases each). This TCR derives from an adult man with Graves' ophthalmopathy. The DNA for the CDR3 is TGCAGTGCTAGAGATCTGGGGACGGGGTTCGAGACCCAGTACTTC. Encoded protein: CSARDLGTGFETQYF.